A selection of T cell receptor beta chains follows, all from one sample in a study of blood T cell repertoires in COVID-19. Sequencing was performed with immunoSEQ multiplex PCR; in TCRdb, only in-frame clones are kept and a portion is missing. The table includes about 220,000 clones, around four fifths detected once. Sequences were obtained from peripheral blood. These receptors were obtained from a woman aged 55-70 years who had recovered from COVID-19. Each CDR3 is given with its conserved first and last residue. A D gene is named only where the DNA matches it firmly. Size is omitted from some rows. Given values are once, few, many or a class for expanded clones.

abundance,v_gene,d_gene,j_gene,CDR3nt,CDR3aa
few,TRBV13,TRBD1,TRBJ2-7,TGTGCCAGCAGCCGGGCGGACAGGGAGTACGAGCAGTACTTC,CASSRADREYEQYF
-,TRBV19,-,TRBJ2-3,TGTGCCAGTCGTTCACGGGTCGAAGATACGCAGTATTTT,CASRSRVEDTQYF
once,TRBV6-5,TRBD2,TRBJ2-7,TGTGCCAGCAGCCGGGGGACTAGCGAGCAGTACTTC,CASSRGTSEQYF
-,TRBV2,-,TRBJ1-2,TGTGCCAGCAGTGATTTAGGCAGGGCCTATGGCTACACCTTC,CASSDLGRAYGYTF
-,TRBV2,-,TRBJ2-5,TGTGCCAGCAGGGAGGACAGAGAGACCCAGTACTTC,CASREDRETQYF
-,TRBV12-3/TRBV12-4,-,TRBJ1-1,TGTGCCAGCAGTTTTTCGGGGACTGAAGCTTTCTTT,CASSFSGTEAFF
-,TRBV6-5,TRBD1,TRBJ1-2,TGTGCCAGCAGTCAGGACAGGGGTGAAGACTATGGCTACACCTTC,CASSQDRGEDYGYTF
-,TRBV2,TRBD2,TRBJ2-2,TGTGCCAGCGGAGGGGTAGCGGGGATAACCGGGGAGCTGTTTTTT,CASGGVAGITGELFF
-,TRBV6-1,-,TRBJ1-4,TGTGCCAGCAGTGAATATGGGACACCTAATGAAAAACTGTTTTTT,CASSEYGTPNEKLFF
-,TRBV27,TRBD2,TRBJ2-3,TGTGCCAGCAGTAGAGCGGGGGGAGGCGATACGCAGTATTTT,CASSRAGGGDTQYF
-,TRBV15,-,TRBJ2-4,TGTGCCACCAGCAGGTACAGGGATTCCAAAAACATTCAGTACTTC,CATSRYRDSKNIQYF
-,TRBV30,-,TRBJ2-7,TGTGCCTGGGACATTCGACAGAGCTACGAGCAGTACTTC,CAWDIRQSYEQYF
-,TRBV11-2,-,TRBJ2-2,TGTGCCAGCAGCCGCAGCGGGCGCTACACCGGGGAGCTGTTTTTT,CASSRSGRYTGELFF
-,TRBV12-3/TRBV12-4,-,TRBJ2-7,TGTGCCAGCATCAAGGACTCCTCCTACGAGCAGTACTTC,CASIKDSSYEQYF
-,TRBV7-2,-,TRBJ2-7,TGTGCCAGCAGCTTAGCGAGTCAGGTCGCCTACGAGCAGTACTTC,CASSLASQVAYEQYF
many,TRBV11-1,-,TRBJ1-2,TGTGCCAGCAGCCTTTTCCAGGGCTATGGCTACACCTTC,CASSLFQGYGYTF
once,TRBV4-1,TRBD1,TRBJ2-1,TGCGCCAGCAGCCGTCCTTCCCGGGACAGGTACAATGAGCAGTTCTTC,CASSRPSRDRYNEQFF
-,TRBV5-1,-,TRBJ1-4,TGCGCCAGCAGTAGGAGGGCAGAGGGGATTGAAAAACTGTTTTTT,CASSRRAEGIEKLFF
many,TRBV5-4,-,TRBJ2-5,TGTGCCAGCAGCTTGGTTAGCGACAAAGAGACCCAGTACTTC,CASSLVSDKETQYF
once,TRBV6-2/TRBV6-3,TRBD2,TRBJ2-5,TGTGCCAGCAGTTTCCCTAGCGGGGTTCACGACTTC,CASSFPSGVHDF
-,TRBV7-3,TRBD1,TRBJ2-2,TGTGCCAGCAGCTTATTAGGGGGCCCGGGCACCGGGGAGCTGTTTTTT,CASSLLGGPGTGELFF
-,TRBV10-3,-,TRBJ1-2,TGTGCCATTCGGGATCAGGGGCGAGCTAACTATGGCTACACCTTC,CAIRDQGRANYGYTF
-,TRBV5-6,-,TRBJ1-1,TGTGCCAGCAGCTCGCAGTCGAGGGAGAACACTGAAGCTTTCTTT,CASSSQSRENTEAFF
-,TRBV3-1/TRBV3-2,-,TRBJ1-6,TGTGCCAGCAGCCCGACAGGAACAAATTCACCCCTCCACTTT,CASSPTGTNSPLHF
-,TRBV15,TRBD1,TRBJ1-1,TGTGCCACCAGCAGGGACAGGGAGGGAGGGGGAACTTTCTTT,CATSRDREGGGTFF
-,TRBV3-1/TRBV3-2,-,TRBJ2-7,TGTGCCAGCAGCCAAGGTCGAGGCCGGGAGTACTTC,CASSQGRGREYF
-,TRBV11-3,-,TRBJ2-1,TGTGCCAGCAGCCGGGGAGGGGGAACCTACAATGAGCAGTTCTTC,CASSRGGGTYNEQFF
-,TRBV7-2,TRBD1,TRBJ1-2,TGTGCCAGCAGCTTAGCGCGGGACAGCTATGGCTACACCTTC,CASSLARDSYGYTF
-,TRBV5-1,TRBD1,TRBJ1-2,TGCGCCAGCAGCTTGCGGACAGGGGATGGTAATGGCTACACCTTC,CASSLRTGDGNGYTF
-,TRBV18,TRBD1,TRBJ2-7,TGTGCCAGCTCACCATTTGGACAGGGAGGTAGGAGCGAGCAGTACTTC,CASSPFGQGGRSEQYF
-,TRBV5-6,-,TRBJ2-3,TGTGCCAGCAGCTTGGGTCCGCAGACTAGCACAGATACGCAGTATTTT,CASSLGPQTSTDTQYF
-,TRBV2,-,TRBJ2-5,TGTGTCATGAGGACACCCAAAGAGACCCAGTACTTC,CVMRTPKETQYF
-,TRBV11-2,-,TRBJ2-5,TGTGCCAGCAGCTCTATGATGGTACAAGAGACCCAGTACTTC,CASSSMMVQETQYF
-,TRBV9,TRBD2,TRBJ2-3,TGTGCCAGCAGCGTAGGGGGACTAGCGGGGCTCACAGATACGCAGTATTTT,CASSVGGLAGLTDTQYF
-,TRBV10-3,TRBD1,TRBJ1-2,TGTGCCATCAGTGAGCCGGGACAGGGAACCAGCCCCAAGAATTATGGCTACACCTTC,CAISEPGQGTSPKNYGYTF
-,TRBV28,-,TRBJ1-6,TGTGCCAGCAGTTTGCGGGGATTTCGCTCACCCCTCCACTTT,CASSLRGFRSPLHF
-,TRBV4-3,-,TRBJ1-4,TGCGCCAGCAGCCAAGTTAAGTGGGGGCAGGGAGAAAAACTGTTTTTT,CASSQVKWGQGEKLFF
-,TRBV19,-,TRBJ1-1,TGTGCCAGTAGTATAAAACAGGGTGGGACCACTGAAGCTTTCTTT,CASSIKQGGTTEAFF
-,TRBV7-5,-,TRBJ2-5,TGTGCCAGAAGTACTACCTTAGCGGGGCCACTTCAAGAGACCCAGTACTTC,CARSTTLAGPLQETQYF
few,TRBV7-3,-,TRBJ2-1,TGTGCCAGCAGCTCGGACTTCATCAATGAGCAGTTCTTC,CASSSDFINEQFF
-,TRBV15,TRBD1,TRBJ1-5,TGTGCCACCAGCAGAGCGCAGGGACAGGGGATCAATCAGCCCCAGCATTTT,CATSRAQGQGINQPQHF
-,TRBV18,-,TRBJ1-1,TGTGCCAGCTCACCCCGAACGGGGTGGACTGAAGCTTTCTTT,CASSPRTGWTEAFF
-,TRBV9,TRBD2,TRBJ2-3,TGTGCCAGCAGCGTAGTCCCTAGCGGGGGCCAAGTGGATACGCAGTATTTT,CASSVVPSGGQVDTQYF
-,TRBV7-3,-,TRBJ2-7,TGTGCCAGCAGCTTCGGAGCAGGGCCTTACGAGCAGTACTTC,CASSFGAGPYEQYF
-,TRBV7-2,-,TRBJ1-2,TGTGCCAGCAGCTCTGGGCGGGACCACTATGGCTACACCTTC,CASSSGRDHYGYTF
-,TRBV30,-,TRBJ2-7,TGTGCCTGGAGATATCCGTGGGCGCTGGGGCAGGAGCAGTACTTC,CAWRYPWALGQEQYF
-,TRBV5-4,TRBD2,TRBJ2-3,TGTGCCAGCAGCTCTAGCGGGACGAGCACAGATACGCAGTATTTT,CASSSSGTSTDTQYF
-,TRBV2,-,TRBJ2-2,TGTGCCAGCAGTGAAGCTCGGAGGAACACCGGGGAGCTGTTTTTT,CASSEARRNTGELFF
-,TRBV5-3,TRBD1,TRBJ1-2,TGTGCCAGAAGCTGGGACAGGGGGGAGGGTTATGGCTACACCTTC,CARSWDRGEGYGYTF
-,TRBV4-3,TRBD2,TRBJ2-7,TGCGCCAGCAGCCAAGATGCCCTAGCGGGGGCCCGAGGCTACGAGCAGTACTTC,CASSQDALAGARGYEQYF